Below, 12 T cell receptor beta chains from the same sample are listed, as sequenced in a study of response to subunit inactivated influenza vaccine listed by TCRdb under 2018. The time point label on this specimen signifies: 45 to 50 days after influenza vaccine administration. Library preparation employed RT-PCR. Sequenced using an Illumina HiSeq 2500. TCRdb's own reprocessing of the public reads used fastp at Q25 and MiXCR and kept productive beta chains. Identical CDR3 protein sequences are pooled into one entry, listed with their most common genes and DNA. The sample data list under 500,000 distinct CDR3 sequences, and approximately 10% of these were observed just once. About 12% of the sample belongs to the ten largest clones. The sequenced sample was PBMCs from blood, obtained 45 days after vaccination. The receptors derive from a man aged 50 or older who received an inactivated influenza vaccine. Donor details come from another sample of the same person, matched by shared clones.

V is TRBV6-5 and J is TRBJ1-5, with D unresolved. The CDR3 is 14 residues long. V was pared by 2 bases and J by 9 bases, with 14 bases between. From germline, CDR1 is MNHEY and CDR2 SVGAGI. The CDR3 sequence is CASSYNAASGPQHF. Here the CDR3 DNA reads TGTGCCAGCAGTTACAATGCCGCGTCGGGGCCCCAGCATTTT.

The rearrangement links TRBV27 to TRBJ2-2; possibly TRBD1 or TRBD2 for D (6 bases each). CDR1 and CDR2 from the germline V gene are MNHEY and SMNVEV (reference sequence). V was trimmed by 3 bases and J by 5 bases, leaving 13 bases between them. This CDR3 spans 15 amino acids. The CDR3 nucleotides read TGTGCCAGCAGTTTTTCGGGGGCCGGAACCGGGGAGCTGTTTTTT. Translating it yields CASSFSGAGTGELFF.

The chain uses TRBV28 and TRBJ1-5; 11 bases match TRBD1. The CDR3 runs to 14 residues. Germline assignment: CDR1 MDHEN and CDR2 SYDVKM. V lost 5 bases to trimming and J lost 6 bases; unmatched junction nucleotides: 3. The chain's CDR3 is CASSRTGGIQPQHF. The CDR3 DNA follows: TGTGCCAGCAGTCGGACAGGGGGCATTCAGCCCCAGCATTTT.

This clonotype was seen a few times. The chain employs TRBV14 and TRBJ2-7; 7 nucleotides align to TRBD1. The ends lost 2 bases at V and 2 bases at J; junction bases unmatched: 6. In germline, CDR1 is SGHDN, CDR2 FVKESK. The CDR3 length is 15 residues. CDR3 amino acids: CASSQLQTGPYEQYF. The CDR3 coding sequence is TGTGCCAGCAGCCAACTCCAGACAGGGCCCTACGAGCAGTACTTC.

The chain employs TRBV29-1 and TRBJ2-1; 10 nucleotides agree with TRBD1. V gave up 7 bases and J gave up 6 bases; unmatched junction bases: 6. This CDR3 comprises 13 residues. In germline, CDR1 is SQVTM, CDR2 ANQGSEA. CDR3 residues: CSGGTGEGNEQFF. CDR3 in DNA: TGCAGCGGTGGGACAGGGGAGGGCAATGAGCAGTTCTTC.

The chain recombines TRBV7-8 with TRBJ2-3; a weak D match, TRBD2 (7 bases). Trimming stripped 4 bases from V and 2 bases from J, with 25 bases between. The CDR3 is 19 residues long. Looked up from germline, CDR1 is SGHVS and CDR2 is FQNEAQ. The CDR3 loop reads CASSYSTFRGGASTDTQYF. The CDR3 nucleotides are TGTGCCAGCAGCTACTCGACATTTCGCGGGGGCGCTTCCACAGATACGCAGTATTTT.

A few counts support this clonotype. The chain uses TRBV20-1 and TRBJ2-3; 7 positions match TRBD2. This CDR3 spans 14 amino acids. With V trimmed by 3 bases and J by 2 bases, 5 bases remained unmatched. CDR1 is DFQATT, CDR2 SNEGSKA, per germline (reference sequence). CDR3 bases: TGCAGTGCTAGCGTTAGCGGGCTCACAGATACGCAGTATTTT. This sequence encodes CSASVSGLTDTQYF.

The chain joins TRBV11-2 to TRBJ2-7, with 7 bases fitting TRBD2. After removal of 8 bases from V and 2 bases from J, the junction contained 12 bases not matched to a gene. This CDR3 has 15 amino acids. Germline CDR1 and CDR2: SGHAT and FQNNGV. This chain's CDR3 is CASRGGYSKTYEQYF. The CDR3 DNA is TGTGCCAGCCGCGGGGGATATTCAAAGACCTACGAGCAGTACTTC.

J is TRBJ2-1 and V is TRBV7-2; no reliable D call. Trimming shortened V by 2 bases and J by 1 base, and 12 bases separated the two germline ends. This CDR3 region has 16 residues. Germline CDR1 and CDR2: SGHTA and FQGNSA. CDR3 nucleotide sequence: TGTGCCAGCAGCTTATCTTTTTCCGCTTCCTACAATGAGCAGTTCTTC. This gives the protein CASSLSFSASYNEQFF.

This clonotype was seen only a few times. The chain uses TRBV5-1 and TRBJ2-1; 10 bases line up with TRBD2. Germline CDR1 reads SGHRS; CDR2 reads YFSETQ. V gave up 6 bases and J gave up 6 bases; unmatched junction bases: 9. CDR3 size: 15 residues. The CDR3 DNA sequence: TGCGCCAGCACCCTCCGACTAGCGGGCCTCAATGAGCAGTTCTTC. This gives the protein CASTLRLAGLNEQFF. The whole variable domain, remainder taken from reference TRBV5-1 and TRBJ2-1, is KAGVTQTPRYLIKTRGQQVTLSCSPISGHRSVSWYQQTPGQGLQFLFEYFSETQRNKGNFPGRFSGRQFSNSRSEMNVSTLELGDSALYLCASTLRLAGLNEQFFGPGTRLTVL.

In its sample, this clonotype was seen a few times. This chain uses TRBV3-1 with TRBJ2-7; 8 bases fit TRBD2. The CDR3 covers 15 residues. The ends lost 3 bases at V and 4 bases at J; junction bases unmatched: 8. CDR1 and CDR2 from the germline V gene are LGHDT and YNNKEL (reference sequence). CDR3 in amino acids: CASSHFGRAGYEQYF. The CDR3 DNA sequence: TGTGCCAGCAGCCATTTCGGGAGGGCCGGGTACGAGCAGTACTTC.

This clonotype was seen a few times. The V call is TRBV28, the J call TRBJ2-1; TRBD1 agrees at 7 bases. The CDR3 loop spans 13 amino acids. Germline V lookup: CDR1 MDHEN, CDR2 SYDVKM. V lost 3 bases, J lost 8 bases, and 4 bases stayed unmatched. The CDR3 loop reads CASSLGQWDEQFF. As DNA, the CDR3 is TGTGCCAGCAGTTTGGGACAGTGGGATGAGCAGTTCTTC.